The T cell receptor (beta chain) under discussion was sequenced for a study of metastatic and nonmetastatic thyroid tumors. Details on this clone: Its antigen is currently unknown. This may arise from a read error, as a much more abundant clone is one base away.

As originally analysed: CDR3 differences across clinicopathological groups were used to build a distant-metastasis classifier for papillary thyroid cancer. TCRdb redid the clone calls on the PCR reads using MiXCR. The V and J calls and clone size are TCRdb's, not the authors'. The table includes roughly 98,000 clones, 15% detected once. This CDR3 region has 13 residues. Trimming pared 3 bases from V and 1 base from J, leaving 9 bases between. Germline values: CDR1 DFQATT, CDR2 SNEGSKA (reference sequence). Regarding the study as a whole: As reported, TCR beta diversity in blood and tumor was significantly higher in malignant thyroid tumors than in benign nodules.

No treatment of any kind had been given to any patient before thyroid surgery. The sequenced sample was blood. This receptor was identified in a female donor with papillary thyroid cancer or a benign thyroid nodule (not recorded which). Some clones in this sample may be carry-over from other donors' samples. The V and J genes are TRBV20-1 and TRBJ1-1; D gene unclear. The CDR3 loop reads CSARYGWNTEAFF. In nucleotides, the CDR3 is TGCAGTGCTAGGTATGGTTGGAACACTGAAGCTTTCTTT.